Listed below are T cell receptor beta chains from one sample, sequenced in a study of OX40 agonist ivuxolimab in advanced cancers. Clones were sequenced by immunoSEQ multiplex PCR, and TCRdb holds only the in-frame ones, with some missing. The sample includes nearly 95,000 clones, around 94% of them seen just once. The source material was CD4+ or CD8+ T cells sorted from blood, sampled in a trial of the OX40 agonist ivuxolimab. The origin of the receptors is an adult with an advanced solid tumor such as melanoma, head and neck, liver or kidney cancer. CDR3s include the opening cysteine and the closing phenylalanine or tryptophan. D genes are given only for firm matches. Size is stated for part of the rows, as once, few or many counts, or as a class when the clone is expanded.

abundance: NA
v_gene: TRBV9
j_gene: TRBJ1-2
d_gene: NA
CDR3aa: CASSVGSGGAGGYTF
CDR3nt: TGTGCCAGCAGCGTAGGCTCGGGGGGCGCGGGCGGCTACACCTTC

abundance: NA
v_gene: TRBV5-5
j_gene: TRBJ2-3
d_gene: NA
CDR3aa: CASSFETADTQYF
CDR3nt: TGTGCCAGCAGCTTTGAGACGGCAGATACGCAGTATTTT

abundance: NA
v_gene: TRBV27
j_gene: TRBJ1-2
d_gene: TRBD1
CDR3aa: CASSSGQGANGYTF
CDR3nt: TGTGCCAGCAGTTCCGGACAGGGGGCGAATGGCTACACCTTC

abundance: NA
v_gene: TRBV28
j_gene: TRBJ2-7
d_gene: NA
CDR3aa: CASSEDETYEQYF
CDR3nt: TGTGCCAGCAGTGAGGACGAAACCTACGAGCAGTACTTC

abundance: few
v_gene: TRBV7-3
j_gene: TRBJ2-3
d_gene: NA
CDR3aa: CASSLTSALYDTQYF
CDR3nt: TGTGCCAGCAGCTTAACTAGCGCATTATATGATACGCAGTATTTT

abundance: NA
v_gene: TRBV19
j_gene: TRBJ2-2
d_gene: TRBD2
CDR3aa: CASSGTSGGTGELFF
CDR3nt: TGTGCCAGTAGCGGGACTAGCGGGGGCACCGGGGAGCTGTTTTTT

abundance: NA
v_gene: TRBV27
j_gene: TRBJ1-1
d_gene: NA
CDR3aa: CASSLAVGTEAFF
CDR3nt: TGTGCCAGCAGTCTGGCCGTCGGCACTGAAGCTTTCTTT

abundance: NA
v_gene: TRBV4-1
j_gene: TRBJ2-5
d_gene: NA
CDR3aa: CASSHRGPQEAQYF
CDR3nt: TGCGCCAGCAGCCACCGAGGGCCACAAGAGGCCCAGTACTTC

abundance: few
v_gene: TRBV7-9
j_gene: TRBJ2-1
d_gene: TRBD2
CDR3aa: CASSPTRTSGNEQFF
CDR3nt: TGTGCCAGCAGCCCAACACGGACTAGCGGTAATGAGCAGTTCTTC

abundance: NA
v_gene: TRBV19
j_gene: TRBJ1-2
d_gene: NA
CDR3aa: CASTPRAHVGYTF
CDR3nt: TGTGCCAGTACCCCCCGGGCACATGTTGGCTACACCTTC

abundance: NA
v_gene: TRBV12-5
j_gene: TRBJ2-1
d_gene: NA
CDR3aa: CASGLGVRSYNEQFF
CDR3nt: TGTGCTAGTGGTTTGGGGGTGAGGTCCTACAATGAGCAGTTCTTC

abundance: NA
v_gene: TRBV7-3
j_gene: TRBJ2-1
d_gene: NA
CDR3aa: CASSYGQYNEQFF
CDR3nt: TGTGCCAGCAGCTACGGACAGTACAATGAGCAGTTCTTC

abundance: NA
v_gene: TRBV27
j_gene: TRBJ1-2
d_gene: NA
CDR3aa: CASSTGGNYGYTF
CDR3nt: TGTGCCAGCAGCACGGGAGGTAACTATGGCTACACCTTC